This T cell receptor beta chain derives from a study of blood T cell repertoires in COVID-19. Clones were read by immunoSEQ multiplex PCR, and TCRdb kept only the in-frame ones, dropping some. This sample has fewer than 450,000 clones, with about nine tenths found just once. The count of this clone is one. The CDR3 is 15 residues long. CDR1 and CDR2 (germline): SGHRS, YFSETQ. The ends were cut back, 7 bases at V and 9 bases at J, with 23 bases in the middle. This rearrangement joins TRBV5-1 to TRBJ2-1; tentative D call: TRBD2 (5 bases). The receptor's source is a woman in her sixties or seventies with COVID-19, enrolled during active disease. Sequencing input: peripheral blood. The CDR3 loop is CASREWASSFGEQFF. Written as DNA, the CDR3 is TGCGCCAGCCGTGAGTGGGCTAGCTCGTTCGGTGAGCAGTTCTTC.